Listed below are T cell receptor beta chains from one sample, sequenced in a study of blood T cell repertoires in COVID-19. Repertoires were generated with immunoSEQ multiplex PCR, while TCRdb's copy carries only in-frame clones and drops some. The table includes more than 250,000 clones, 88% detected once. Material for sequencing was peripheral blood. The receptors were sampled from a woman aged 25 to 39 with COVID-19, enrolled during active disease. CDR3s include the opening cysteine and the closing phenylalanine or tryptophan. The order of the fields is clone size, V gene, D gene, J gene, CDR3 protein, CDR3 DNA. D genes are given only for firm matches. Clone size, where shown, is once, few, many, or a class for clones that have expanded.

>few|TRBV19|NA|TRBJ1-2
CASSAGTPGYGYTF
TGTGCCAGTAGTGCCGGAACCCCAGGCTATGGCTACACCTTC
>NA|TRBV7-2|NA|TRBJ2-2
CASSLALPGGELFF
TGTGCCAGCAGCTTAGCGCTCCCCGGCGGGGAGCTGTTTTTT
>NA|TRBV7-8|NA|TRBJ1-6
CASSLTGVESPLHF
TGTGCCAGCAGCTTGACAGGAGTTGAATCACCCCTCCACTTT
>NA|TRBV7-8|TRBD2|TRBJ2-2
CASGTTTGELFF
TGTGCCAGCGGGACTACCACCGGGGAGCTGTTTTTT
>NA|TRBV2|TRBD2|TRBJ2-2
CASSAGLAGSGELFF
TGTGCCAGCAGCGCGGGACTAGCGGGAAGCGGGGAGCTGTTTTTT
>NA|TRBV28|TRBD1|TRBJ2-3
CASTKTGPLNTQYF
TGTGCCAGCACCAAGACAGGGCCCCTTAATACGCAGTATTTT
>NA|TRBV19|TRBD1|TRBJ1-3
CASSTGQASGNTIYF
TGTGCCAGTAGTACCGGACAGGCCTCTGGAAACACCATATATTTT
>NA|TRBV2|NA|TRBJ1-1
CAIERSEDTEAFF
TGTGCCATAGAGAGGTCGGAGGACACTGAAGCTTTCTTT
>few|TRBV7-9|NA|TRBJ2-7
CASTGRAGGRYEQYF
TGTGCCAGCACGGGAAGGGCAGGGGGGAGATACGAGCAGTACTTC
>NA|TRBV9|TRBD2|TRBJ2-1
CASSVSGGNYNEQFF
TGTGCCAGCAGCGTTAGCGGGGGAAACTACAATGAGCAGTTCTTC
>NA|TRBV20-1|NA|TRBJ1-5
CSASGLGGIISNQPQHF
TGCAGTGCTAGTGGGTTGGGGGGGATAATTAGCAATCAGCCCCAGCATTTT
>NA|TRBV7-3|TRBD2|TRBJ2-5
CASSISGTMEETQYF
TGTGCCAGCAGCATATCCGGGACTATGGAAGAGACCCAGTACTTC
>NA|TRBV29-1|NA|TRBJ1-2
CSVDKVQGYGYTF
TGCAGCGTTGATAAAGTGCAGGGCTATGGCTACACCTTC
>NA|TRBV6-5|NA|TRBJ2-2
CASSGLIEIGGELFF
TGTGCCAGCAGCGGACTTATTGAAATAGGCGGGGAGCTGTTTTTT
>NA|TRBV2|TRBD1|TRBJ1-2
CASSSARGRTTNYGYTF
TGTGCCAGCAGTTCCGCAAGGGGGCGTACTACTAACTATGGCTACACCTTC
>NA|TRBV18|TRBD1|TRBJ2-3
CASSQGTGSTDTQYF
TGTGCCAGCTCACAGGGGACAGGGAGCACAGATACGCAGTATTTT
>NA|TRBV6-4|NA|TRBJ2-2
CASRTSTSAGELFF
TGTGCCAGCAGAACTTCGACTTCAGCGGGGGAGCTGTTTTTT
>NA|TRBV4-1|NA|TRBJ1-1
CASSRGRLNTEAFF
TGCGCCAGCAGCCGCGGCCGACTGAACACTGAAGCTTTCTTT
>NA|TRBV10-2|TRBD1|TRBJ2-1
CATTLDRPFF
TGCGCCACCACTTTGGACAGGCCGTTCTTC
>NA|TRBV6-2/TRBV6-3|TRBD1|TRBJ1-2
CASSFPTGDYGYTF
TGTGCCAGCAGTTTTCCGACAGGGGACTATGGCTACACCTTC
>NA|TRBV4-1|TRBD1|TRBJ1-1
CASSQLLRTGSAEAFF
TGCGCCAGCAGCCAATTACTAAGGACAGGATCAGCTGAAGCTTTCTTT
>once|TRBV5-4|TRBD1|TRBJ1-4
CASSPGGGSEKLFF
TGTGCCAGCAGCCCAGGGGGAGGTAGTGAAAAACTGTTTTTT
>NA|TRBV14|NA|TRBJ1-2
CASSQESRGYGYTF
TGTGCCAGCAGCCAAGAAAGTCGGGGCTATGGCTACACCTTC
>NA|TRBV5-6|NA|TRBJ2-7
CASSLFDSYEQYF
TGTGCCAGCAGCTTGTTTGACTCTTACGAGCAGTACTTC
>NA|TRBV5-6|NA|TRBJ1-6
CASEELGSPLHF
TGTGCTTCGGAGGAGTTGGGGTCACCCCTCCACTTT
>NA|TRBV21-1|NA|TRBJ1-2
CASSKVSGPGYTF
TGTGCCAGCAGCAAAGTATCAGGGCCTGGCTACACCTTC
>few|TRBV29-1|TRBD1|TRBJ1-4
CSVYGTGNRDEKLFF
TGCAGCGTTTACGGGACAGGGAATCGAGATGAAAAACTGTTTTTT
>NA|TRBV10-3|NA|TRBJ1-4
CAISEGLSGNEKLFF
TGTGCCATCAGCGAAGGACTTAGCGGAAATGAAAAACTGTTTTTT
>NA|TRBV29-1|NA|TRBJ1-1
CSVVLRTENTEAFF
TGCAGCGTTGTCTTGCGTACAGAGAACACTGAAGCTTTCTTT
>NA|TRBV28|NA|TRBJ1-5
CASSLNNRYSNQPQHF
TGTGCCAGCAGTCTAAATAACAGGTATAGCAATCAGCCCCAGCATTTT
>NA|TRBV6-5|TRBD1|TRBJ1-1
CASIPGQGSFAEAFF
TGTGCCAGCATCCCGGGACAGGGTAGTTTCGCTGAAGCTTTCTTT
>NA|TRBV27|TRBD1|TRBJ1-2
CASSFRGTGDYGYTF
TGTGCCAGCAGTTTTCGCGGGACAGGGGATTATGGCTACACCTTC
>NA|TRBV24-1|NA|TRBJ2-5
CATSDGQGGQETQYF
TGTGCCACCAGTGATGGGCAGGGGGGACAAGAGACCCAGTACTTC
>NA|TRBV4-3|NA|TRBJ2-3
CASSQVRRGDTQYF
TGCGCCAGCAGCCAAGTCAGACGGGGGGATACGCAGTATTTT
>NA|TRBV6-6|NA|TRBJ2-3
CASHYDSSSTDTQYF
TGTGCCAGCCACTACGACAGCTCTAGCACAGATACGCAGTATTTT
>NA|TRBV19|NA|TRBJ1-2
CASSMYRDGYTF
TGTGCCAGTAGTATGTACAGGGACGGCTACACCTTC
>NA|TRBV25-1|NA|TRBJ2-1
CASSGLGALFF
TGTGCCAGCAGTGGGCTAGGCGCCTTGTTCTTC
>NA|TRBV6-6|TRBD2|TRBJ2-1
CASSYPLREGINEQFF
TGTGCCAGCAGTTATCCCCTCCGGGAGGGTATCAATGAGCAGTTCTTC
>NA|TRBV18|TRBD1|TRBJ1-1
CASSPYLTAGQGRRNTEAFF
TGTGCCAGCTCACCCTATTTAACCGCGGGACAGGGTCGACGGAACACTGAAGCTTTCTTT
>NA|TRBV5-5|NA|TRBJ2-1
CASSLDSRDEQFF
TGTGCCAGCAGCTTGGACAGCAGGGATGAGCAGTTCTTC
>NA|TRBV10-3|TRBD1|TRBJ2-2
CAISEQGAKTGELFF
TGTGCCATCAGTGAACAGGGGGCGAAGACCGGGGAGCTGTTTTTT
>NA|TRBV6-2/TRBV6-3|NA|TRBJ1-4
CASSSPYWEKLFF
TGTGCCAGCAGTTCACCATACTGGGAAAAACTGTTTTTT
>NA|TRBV2|TRBD2|TRBJ2-7
CASSYPGGSSYEQYF
TGTGCCAGCAGCTACCCGGGGGGTTCCTCCTACGAGCAGTACTTC
>NA|TRBV18|NA|TRBJ1-4
CATFDRYNEKLFF
TGTGCCACCTTCGACAGATACAATGAAAAACTGTTTTTT
>NA|TRBV5-1|TRBD1|TRBJ2-1
CASSQDRVGLNEQFF
TGCGCCAGCAGCCAGGACAGGGTGGGTTTAAATGAGCAGTTCTTC
>NA|TRBV5-1|TRBD2|TRBJ2-3
CASSDGTSGALADTQYF
TGCGCCAGCAGCGACGGGACTAGCGGGGCCTTGGCGGATACGCAGTATTTT
>NA|TRBV27|TRBD1|TRBJ1-6
CASSTTGTGESPLHF
TGTGCCAGCAGTACGACCGGGACAGGGGAATCACCCCTCCACTTT